This T cell receptor (beta chain) was captured by sequencing in a study of control samples from healthy donors and cancer patients. Profiling relied on immunoSEQ multiplex PCR, and the TCRdb table lists in-frame clones only, not all of them. The top ten hold approximately 8.3% of the sample, which has 95,000 to 100,000 clones, more than 85% seen once. Trimming took off 0 bases at V and 7 bases at J, with 6 bases between the two ends. CDR3 size: 12 residues. Germline V gene data show CDR1 as LGHDT and CDR2 as YNNKEL (reference sequence). Material: blood. This clonotype was sampled from a man younger than 45 in good health. The rearrangement uses TRBV3-1 (or the pseudogene TRBV3-2) and TRBJ1-1; no clear D gene. The CDR3, as DNA: TGTGCCAGCAGCCAAGATAGAAGTGAAGCTTTCTTT. It encodes CASSQDRSEAFF.